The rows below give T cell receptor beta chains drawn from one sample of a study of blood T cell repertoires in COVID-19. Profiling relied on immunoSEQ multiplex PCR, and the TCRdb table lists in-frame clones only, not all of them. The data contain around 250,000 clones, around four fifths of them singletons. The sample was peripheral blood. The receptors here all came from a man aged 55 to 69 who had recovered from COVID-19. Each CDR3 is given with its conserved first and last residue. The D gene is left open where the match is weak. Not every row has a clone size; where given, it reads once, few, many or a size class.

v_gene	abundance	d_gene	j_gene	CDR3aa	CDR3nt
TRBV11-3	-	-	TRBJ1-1	CASSLEAGGRGQPGTEAFF	TGTGCCAGCAGCTTAGAGGCGGGGGGGCGCGGACAACCAGGCACTGAAGCTTTCTTT
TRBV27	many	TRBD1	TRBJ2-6	CASSLFTGGAGGANVLTF	TGTGCCAGCAGTTTGTTTACAGGGGGCGCGGGGGGGGCCAACGTCCTGACTTTC
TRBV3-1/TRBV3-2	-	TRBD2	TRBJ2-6	CASSQVIAGGTGANVLTF	TGTGCCAGCAGCCAAGTGATAGCGGGGGGGACTGGGGCCAACGTCCTGACTTTC
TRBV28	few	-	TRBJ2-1	CASSLTVSSYNEQFF	TGTGCCAGCAGTTTGACAGTCTCCTCCTACAATGAGCAGTTCTTC
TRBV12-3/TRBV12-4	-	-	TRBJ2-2	CASSFSSGELFF	TGTGCCAGCAGTTTTTCATCCGGGGAGCTGTTTTTT
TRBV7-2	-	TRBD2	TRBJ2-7	CASSSPGLAGGNEQYF	TGTGCCAGCAGCTCCCCGGGACTAGCGGGAGGTAACGAGCAGTACTTC
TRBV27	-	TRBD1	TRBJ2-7	CASRTSTGTHYEQYF	TGTGCCAGCAGGACCTCGACAGGGACCCACTACGAGCAGTACTTC
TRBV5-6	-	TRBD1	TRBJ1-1	CASSLDRGQGGTEAFF	TGTGCCAGCAGCTTGGACAGGGGGCAGGGGGGCACTGAAGCTTTCTTT
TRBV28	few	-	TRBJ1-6	CAVTGGAYNSPLHF	TGTGCCGTAACGGGAGGTGCCTATAATTCACCCCTCCACTTT
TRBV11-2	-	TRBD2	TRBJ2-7	CASRPAGLGRREQYF	TGTGCCAGCAGGCCTGCGGGACTAGGGCGTCGCGAGCAGTACTTC
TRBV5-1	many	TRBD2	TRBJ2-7	CASSGASGGYEQYF	TGCGCCAGCAGCGGGGCTAGCGGGGGCTACGAGCAGTACTTC
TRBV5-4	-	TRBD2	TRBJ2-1	CASSLAPAGGQSNEQFF	TGTGCCAGCAGCTTGGCCCCAGCGGGGGGCCAGAGCAATGAGCAGTTCTTC
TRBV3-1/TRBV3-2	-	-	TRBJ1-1	CASSQDVRGTEAFF	TGTGCCAGCAGCCAAGACGTACGGGGCACTGAAGCTTTCTTT
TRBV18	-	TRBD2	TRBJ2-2	CASSQGLAGTNTGELFF	TGTGCCAGCTCACAAGGACTAGCGGGAACGAACACCGGGGAGCTGTTTTTT
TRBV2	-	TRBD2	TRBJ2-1	CASSEIGSGSSYNEQFF	TGTGCCAGCAGTGAAATCGGTAGCGGGAGTTCCTACAATGAGCAGTTCTTC
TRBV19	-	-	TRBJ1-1	CASSSSRGNTEAFF	TGTGCCAGTAGTTCCTCCCGGGGAAACACTGAAGCTTTCTTT
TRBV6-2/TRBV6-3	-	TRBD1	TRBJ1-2	CASSHGPDRGSNYGYTF	TGTGCCAGCAGTCACGGACCGGACAGGGGGAGTAACTATGGCTACACCTTC
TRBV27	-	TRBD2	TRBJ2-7	CASRPSGSQRQYF	TGTGCCAGCAGACCTAGCGGATCCCAAAGGCAGTACTTC
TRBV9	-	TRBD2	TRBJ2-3	CASSEGNGRAGDTQYF	TGTGCCAGCAGCGAGGGAAACGGGAGGGCCGGAGATACGCAGTATTTT
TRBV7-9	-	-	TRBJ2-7	CASSLVGDLTYEQYF	TGTGCCAGCAGCTTAGTGGGAGATCTAACCTACGAGCAGTACTTC
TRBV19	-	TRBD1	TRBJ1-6	CASSTTGTGGRSPLHF	TGTGCCAGTAGCACAACCGGGACAGGGGGCCGATCACCCCTCCACTTT
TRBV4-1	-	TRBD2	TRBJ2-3	CASSQDYTSGTTSTDTQYF	TGCGCCAGCAGCCAAGATTACACTAGCGGGACCACGAGTACAGATACGCAGTATTTT
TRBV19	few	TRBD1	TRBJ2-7	CASSKTGGTLYEQYF	TGTGCCAGTAGCAAGACAGGGGGAACACTTTACGAGCAGTACTTC
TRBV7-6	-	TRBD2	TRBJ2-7	CASSLAGTSGSYEQYF	TGTGCCAGCAGCTTAGCCGGGACTAGCGGGAGCTACGAGCAGTACTTC
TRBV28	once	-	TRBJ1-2	CASRLQDYGYTF	TGTGCCAGCAGATTACAGGATTATGGCTACACCTTC
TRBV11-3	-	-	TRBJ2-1	CASSVSGRNEQFF	TGTGCCAGCAGCGTTAGCGGAAGGAATGAGCAGTTCTTC
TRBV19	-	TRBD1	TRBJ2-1	CASSPRQGSEQFF	TGTGCCAGTAGTCCGAGACAGGGGAGTGAGCAGTTCTTC
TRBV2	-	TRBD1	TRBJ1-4	CASSGQGVTNEKLFF	TGTGCCAGCAGTGGACAGGGGGTAACTAATGAAAAACTGTTTTTT
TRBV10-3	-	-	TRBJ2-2	CAISNRDTTNTGELFF	TGTGCCATCAGCAACAGGGATACTACGAACACCGGGGAGCTGTTTTTT
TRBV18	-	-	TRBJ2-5	CASSRTDQETQYF	TGTGCCAGCTCAAGGACAGACCAAGAGACCCAGTACTTC
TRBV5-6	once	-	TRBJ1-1	CASSTDSLRMNTEAFF	TGTGCCAGCAGCACAGACAGTCTTCGGATGAACACTGAAGCTTTCTTT
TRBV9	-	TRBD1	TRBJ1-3	CASSVAARGAGNTIYF	TGTGCCAGCAGCGTAGCTGCCAGGGGGGCCGGAAACACCATATATTTT
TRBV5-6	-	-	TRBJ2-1	CASSLWGDEQFF	TGTGCCAGCAGCTTGTGGGGGGATGAGCAGTTCTTC
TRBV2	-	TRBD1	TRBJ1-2	CASRGTGIYGYTF	TGTGCCAGCAGGGGGACAGGCATCTATGGCTACACCTTC
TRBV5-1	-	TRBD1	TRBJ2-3	CASNRDRTDTQYF	TGCGCCAGCAACCGGGACAGGACAGATACGCAGTATTTT
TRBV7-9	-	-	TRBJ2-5	CASGGSSAGAQETQYF	TGTGCCAGCGGCGGGAGCTCGGCGGGGGCACAAGAGACCCAGTACTTC
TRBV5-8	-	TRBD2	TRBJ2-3	CASSTGTSGATDTQYF	TGTGCCAGCAGCACGGGGACTAGCGGGGCAACAGATACGCAGTATTTT
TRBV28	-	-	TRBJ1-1	CASREGTEAFF	TGTGCCAGCCGGGAAGGCACTGAAGCTTTCTTT
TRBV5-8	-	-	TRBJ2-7	CASSSRQSRRTYEQYF	TGTGCCAGCAGCTCGAGACAGTCCCGAAGAACCTACGAGCAGTACTTC
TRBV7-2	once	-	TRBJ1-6	CASRISGASTSPLHF	TGTGCCAGCAGAATCTCAGGGGCCAGTACTTCACCCCTCCACTTT
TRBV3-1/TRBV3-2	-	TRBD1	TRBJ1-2	CASSPQQDRARYGYTF	TGTGCCAGCAGCCCACAACAGGACAGGGCCAGGTATGGCTACACCTTC
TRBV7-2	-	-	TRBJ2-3	CASSTRTLRGGGLTDTQYF	TGTGCCAGCAGCACGCGGACACTCAGAGGGGGGGGGCTGACAGATACGCAGTATTTT
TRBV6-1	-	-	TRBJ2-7	CASSEAWGLYEQYF	TGTGCCAGCAGTGAAGCGTGGGGGCTCTACGAGCAGTACTTC
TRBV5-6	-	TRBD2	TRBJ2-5	CASSPGLAPAQETQYF	TGTGCCAGCAGCCCGGGACTAGCGCCTGCTCAAGAGACCCAGTACTTC
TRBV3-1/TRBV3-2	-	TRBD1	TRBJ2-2	CASSRQGASSGELFF	TGTGCCAGCAGCCGACAGGGGGCGAGTTCCGGGGAGCTGTTTTTT
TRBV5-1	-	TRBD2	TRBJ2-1	CASSRGLDDEQFF	TGCGCCAGCAGCCGGGGACTAGACGATGAGCAGTTCTTC